The sequence of this TCR beta chain was determined in a study of CD4+ T cells in melanoma. CDR3 length: 15 residues. The germline CDR1 and CDR2 sequences are SGDLS and YYNGEE. Trimming cost V 0 bases and J 2 bases; bases outside gene matches: 2. Profiled with immunoSEQ multiplex PCR; TCRdb holds only in-frame clones, not every one. The data contain about 21,000 clones, roughly 78% of them singletons. This TCR was sampled from a human donor with melanoma. The V and J genes are TRBV9 and TRBJ2-1; TRBD1 agrees at 7 bases. Here the CDR3 DNA reads TGTGCCAGCAGCGTAGGAGGACAGGCCTACAATGAGCAGTTCTTC. Protein: CASSVGGQAYNEQFF. Looking up the rest from reference TRBV9 and TRBJ2-1 gives the full variable domain: DSGVTQTPKHLITATGQRVTLRCSPRSGDLSVYWYQQSLDQGLQFLIQYYNGEERAKGNILERFSAQQFPDLHSELNLSSLELGDSALYFCASSVGGQAYNEQFFGPGTRLTVL.